These 3 T cell receptor beta chains were all obtained from the same sample, sequenced in a study of shared clonotypes between healthy human individuals. Libraries were prepared by immunoSEQ multiplex PCR; TCRdb keeps only in-frame clonotypes and omits some of them. The sample carries around 530,000 clones, roughly four fifths recorded once. Sequenced input: PBMCs. These TCRs come from a woman aged 40 to 49 in good health. Some clones in this sample may be carry-over from other donors' samples.

The J gene is TRBJ1-4, the V gene TRBV28; D is possibly TRBD1 (6 bases). The V gene lost 2 bases and the J gene lost 7 bases, with 11 bases spanning the gap. In germline, CDR1 is MDHEN, CDR2 SYDVKM. The CDR3 is 14 residues long. The CDR3 DNA reads TGTGCCAGCAGTTTAACAGGGCTAGTTGAAAAACTGTTTTTT. Its protein product is CASSLTGLVEKLFF.

The chain employs TRBV6-5 and TRBJ2-1; D is undetermined. This CDR3 region has 15 residues. V lost 0 bases to trimming and J lost 9 bases, with 15 bases between them. Germline V gene sequence: CDR1 MNHEY, CDR2 SVGAGI. The CDR3 loop reads CASSYSMFTTVEQFF. Here the CDR3 DNA reads TGTGCCAGCAGTTACTCGATGTTCACTACAGTTGAGCAGTTCTTC.

J is TRBJ2-1 and V is TRBV7-8, with a weak D call TRBD2 (5 bases). The CDR3 sequence is 15 residues long. Trimming removed 5 bases from V and 4 bases from J, with 15 bases in between. Germline V lookup: CDR1 SGHVS, CDR2 FQNEAQ. The CDR3 spells CASSISRGPYNEQFF. The CDR3 nucleotides are TGTGCCAGCAGCATTAGCAGAGGGCCGTACAATGAGCAGTTCTTC.